This T cell receptor (beta chain) was captured in a study of T cell responses to AZD1222 COVID-19 vaccine (TCRdb year 2021). The study in broad terms: AZD1222 recipients whose second dose came at about 4 weeks and those whose second dose came at about 12 weeks were combined into one group, since spike-specific TCR depth and breadth did not differ between the two schedules. A total of approximately 250 trial participants underwent TCR sequencing, of whom roughly 210 had received two doses of AZD1222 and around 25 had received two doses of the MenACWY control vaccine. Trial participants were enrolled by age into subgroups of 18-55, 56-69 and 70-plus years, and around 150, 29 and 61 TCR-sequenced participants, respectively, were included in these subgroups. Points the paper makes about the study in general: Spike-specific TCR breadth and depth rose significantly after two AZD1222 doses compared with day 0 and with MenACWY recipients. In the small 56-69-year group, the increase in depth fell short of significance, most likely because of low power. CD4 TCRs associated with the vaccine covered the entire spike protein, and the dominant responses were in regions 160-218 and 743-854. Conclusions about previously exposed vaccinees were limited because only six or seven AZD1222 recipients were SARS-CoV-2 seropositive at baseline. Because no samples from the day 14 peak response were available, repertoires could be characterized only after the peak T cell response. Reportedly, almost half of the unique spike-specific TCRs recognized epitopes lying outside the regions that are mutated in the B.1.351 and B.1.1.7 variants. Most participants were white British and females outnumbered males, and the authors suggested that clonal diversity may have been underestimated.

A remark on this clone: Its antigen specificity is not known. No base qualities exist here, and no much larger clone lies one base off it.

The CDR3 regions of human TCRbeta chains were analyzed by immunosequencing. For the original study's pipeline: Repertoire TCRs were checked for matches against a reference library of SARS-CoV-2-specific TCRs that had been generated using the MIRA antigen-specificity platform. Breadth was defined as the fraction of unique TCRs that were SARS-CoV-2-associated, and depth was defined as the fraction of total T cells that were SARS-CoV-2-associated. Using the MIRA data, every spike-specific TCR was mapped to the spike region that the TCR reacted to and assigned to either a CD4 or a CD8 class. Log10-transformed breadth and depth values were compared by one-way ANOVA with Sidak's multiple comparisons tests. Imported from immuneACCESS, the table was reduced by TCRdb to in-frame sequences with V and J called. These copies leave out some clones; in studies compared against another copy, an unresolved V gene accounts for under half, and the cause of the remainder is not known. That table gives V, J and clone size, and the DNA gave D and trimming. Here the sample has approximately 97,000 clones; approximately 86% occur a single time. Around 5.1% of the sample is in the top ten clones.

This sample's time point label indicates: baseline before first vaccination. Vaccinee samples were obtained from the UK trials COV001 and COV002, which included a single-blind randomized controlled phase 2/3 trial of AZD1222 (ChAdOx1 nCoV-19) in healthy adults. Trial participant PBMC samples were collected at day 0 and day 28 after the second dose for TCRbeta chain sequencing. Trimming takes 7 bases off V and 4 bases off J; junction bases not matched to a gene: 13. Per the germline V gene (reference sequence), MNHNY is the CDR1 and SVGAGI is the CDR2. The CDR3 covers 16 residues, taking in both the cysteine and the phenylalanine. Of the read, only the CDR3 DNA is kept; its 48 bases are in frame from base 1.

Here the sequenced sample was peripheral blood, taken on day 0 of AZD1222 vaccination. The chain is made from TRBV6-6 and TRBJ1-5; 7 bases in the middle match TRBD1. This receptor was obtained from an adult in good health. The CDR3 protein: CASNPTTRGQNQPQHF. Read as DNA, the sequence is TGTGCCAGCAACCCTACCACGAGGGGGCAAAATCAGCCCCAGCATTTT.